This TCR beta chain was observed in a study of T-cell reconstitution after alpha-beta-depleted transplantation in children. There are a few counts of this clonotype. The antigen remains undetermined. Findings and limits, study-wide: Newly produced T cells mostly accounted for T-cell counts and diversity one year post-transplant. It was surviving recipient T cells and thymic progenitors that gave some patients high TCRbeta diversity at day 60. Alpha-beta T cells about two months after transplant reportedly derived from several hundred expanded graft clones.

The V gene lost 6 bases and the J gene lost 5 bases, with 17 bases spanning the gap. The CDR3 runs to 15 residues. CDR1 is MNHEY, CDR2 SVGAGI, per germline. Molecular barcoding with unique molecular identifiers was used for the TCRbeta library. Using its own MiXCR run on the PCR reads, TCRdb lists one record per CDR3 protein. The sample records almost 500,000 distinct CDR3 sequences, 8% to 11% being singletons. J is TRBJ2-1 and V is TRBV6-5, with D perhaps being TRBD1 or TRBD2 (5 bases each). The sequences come from PBMCs, collected before TCRalphabeta/CD19-depleted stem cell transplant. This clonotype was obtained from a child aged 2 to 15 with inherited bone marrow failure, due to receive a stem cell transplant. The CDR3 loop is CASRPAGDENNEQFF. The CDR3 bases are TGTGCCAGCAGGCCCGCCGGGGACGAAAACAATGAGCAGTTCTTC.